This TCR beta chain was documented in a study of response to subunit inactivated influenza vaccine. Study-level results: Authors suggested each seasonal flu vaccination may recruit only limited numbers of new T cells.

From germline, CDR1 is MNHEY and CDR2 SVGAGI. V trimming: 6 bases; J trimming: 7 bases; junction bases outside the gene matches: 5. The CDR3 is 12 amino acids. Comment on this clonotype: Its antigen is still unknown.

MiXCR was run by TCRdb on the RT-PCR reads, yielding one entry per CDR3 protein. The data hold hundreds of thousands of distinct CDR3 sequences, with about 25% observed a single time. The rearrangement uses TRBV6-5 and TRBJ1-2; TRBD1 agrees at 7 bases. The sequencing here drew on CD4+ T cells sorted from PBMCs, taken around 5 days after vaccination. This sequence originates from a man aged 50-60 years who received an inactivated influenza vaccine. The chain's CDR3 is CASRPRGVGYTF. DNA for the CDR3: TGTGCCAGCAGACCCAGGGGGGTTGGCTACACCTTC.